Given below is one T cell receptor (beta chain) in context. Using immunoSEQ multiplex PCR, the repertoire was profiled, and TCRdb retains in-frame clones only, with some absent. Of about 69,000 clones in the sample, roughly 86% were seen once. This sample was included in a study of blood T cell repertoires in COVID-19. Study-level background: Acute and convalescent COVID-19 samples came from the United States, Italy and Spain. T cells, B-cell-depleted T cells, or PBMCs supplied cDNA or gDNA.

Germline CDR1 and CDR2: SNHLY and FYNNEI. The CDR3 has 15 residues. With 4 bases clipped from V and 7 bases from J, the junction kept 6 bases outside the gene matches. The chain has TRBV2 and TRBJ1-5; 11 nucleotides match TRBD1. Input material: peripheral blood. The origin of this receptor is a man aged 40-55 years with COVID-19, enrolled during active disease. CDR3 in amino acids: CASSAGQGDGQPQHF. Here the CDR3 DNA reads TGTGCCAGCAGTGCGGGACAGGGGGACGGGCAGCCCCAGCATTTT. The whole variable domain, remainder taken from reference TRBV2 and TRBJ1-5, is EPEVTQTPSHQVTQMGQEVILRCVPISNHLYFYWYRQILGQKVEFLVSFYNNEISEKSEIFDDQFSVERPDGSNFTLKIRSTKLEDSAMYFCASSAGQGDGQPQHFGDGTRLSIL.